Listed below are T cell receptor beta chains from one sample, sequenced in a study of vaccination effects on CD4 cells after COVID-19. These receptors have no identified antigens. Assay used: immunoSEQ multiplex PCR; TCRdb lists only in-frame clones, some missing. Of about 22,000 clones listed, around 70% were seen once; the top ten hold over 9.5%. The specimen comprised CD4+ T cells from PBMCs cultured with HCoV-229E spike peptides, sampled before COVID-19 vaccination. These receptors all stem from a human donor who received a COVID-19 vaccine. Each CDR3 is given without its conserved first and last residue. Each record gives: V gene, J gene, CDR3 protein.

TRBV29-1,TRBJ1-5,SVEVGMNQPQH
TRBV9,TRBJ1-2,ASSVGGGQNYGYT
TRBV6-1,TRBJ1-1,ASSAPTGLVGNTEAF
TRBV29-1,TRBJ2-7,SPPGQKSYEQY
TRBV20-1,TRBJ2-3,SASDKSGRGTDTQY
TRBV5-1,TRBJ1-1,ASSHGGAEAF
TRBV11-2,TRBJ1-1,ASSRDGMNTEAF
TRBV6-2/TRBV6-3,TRBJ2-7,ASSLGQYEQY
TRBV7-8,TRBJ2-1,ASSDLTSYEQF
TRBV6-1,TRBJ1-2,ASSEPGQGGASYGYT
TRBV3-1/TRBV3-2,TRBJ1-6,ASSPSVDSPLH
TRBV2,TRBJ1-4,ASSGQGLGTNEKLF
TRBV9,TRBJ2-2,ASSVESTGRLGTGELF
TRBV10-3,TRBJ1-4,AIYDPGGEKLF
TRBV6-1,TRBJ2-5,ASSEAGGGPETQY
TRBV28,TRBJ2-3,ASSLPGTGGAGSPRRTDTQY
TRBV6-6,TRBJ1-5,ASSFDSWNQPQH